The 26 T cell receptor beta chains reported below all come from one sample, sequenced in a study of Ad26.COV2.S vaccination and SARS-CoV-2 variants. The protocol was immunoSEQ multiplex PCR, while the TCRdb copy is restricted to in-frame clones and leaves out a portion. Among more than 150,000 clones listed, about 83% were seen once. The material was peripheral blood, obtained after recovery from COVID-19. Receptors were obtained from a human donor who had recovered from COVID-19.

The chain is built from TRBV6-6 and TRBJ1-3; D gene uncertain. From germline, CDR1 is MNHNY and CDR2 SVGAGI (reference sequence). The CDR3 spans 16 residues. The germline V and J ends were trimmed by 2 bases and 0 bases, with 11 bases remaining between them. The CDR3 DNA reads as TGTGCCAGCAGTTACCCAGGACCTAGCTCTGGAAACACCATATATTTT. Translating it yields CASSYPGPSSGNTIYF.

The chain employs TRBV19 and TRBJ1-3; D ambiguous. In germline, CDR1 is LNHDA, CDR2 SQIVND (reference sequence). V was trimmed by 7 bases and J by 0 bases, leaving 13 bases between them. The CDR3 runs to 15 residues. This CDR3 is CASNPAGFSGNTIYF. The CDR3 DNA reads TGTGCCAGTAACCCCGCGGGCTTCTCTGGAAACACCATATATTTT.

There are a few counts of this clone. This chain uses TRBV6-2 or TRBV6-3 with TRBJ2-3; perhaps D is TRBD1 or TRBD2 (5 bases each). Trimming took off 5 bases at V and 4 bases at J, with 16 bases between the two ends. This CDR3 comprises 15 residues. Germline CDR1 reads MNHEY; CDR2 reads SVGEGT. Written as DNA, the CDR3 is TGTGCCAGCAGTCACGGGACCAGGCCACCAGATACGCAGTATTTT. Its protein is CASSHGTRPPDTQYF.

The V and J genes are TRBV9 and TRBJ2-1, with D perhaps TRBD1 or TRBD2 (5 bases each). There are 15 residues in the CDR3. Germline CDR1 SGDLS, CDR2 YYNGEE. Trimming pared 4 bases from V and 4 bases from J, leaving 15 bases between. The chain's CDR3 is CASSPRGSEYNEQFF. The CDR3 region has the DNA TGTGCCAGCAGCCCCCGGGGCTCTGAGTACAATGAGCAGTTCTTC.

The CDR3 DNA reads as TGTGCCAGCACCCCCGATCGGGGGACCTACGAGCAGTACTTC. Translation: CASTPDRGTYEQYF. The rearrangement joins TRBV7-2 to TRBJ2-7, with a possible D match to TRBD2 (6 bases). Trimming took off 7 bases at V and 2 bases at J, with 15 bases between the two ends. Germline V CDR1 and CDR2: SGHTA, FQGNSA. CDR3 length: 14 amino acids.

The rearrangement joins TRBV4-1 to TRBJ2-5, with a tentative D call TRBD2 (6 bases). Germline values: CDR1 MGHRA, CDR2 YSYEKL. The CDR3 runs to 15 residues. Trimming left V 6 bases short and J 0 bases short, with 14 bases between. This CDR3 is CASSLILAYQETQYF. CDR3 nucleotides: TGCGCCAGCAGTCTCATTCTAGCGTACCAAGAGACCCAGTACTTC.

The chain is built from TRBV5-1 and TRBJ2-1, with 14 positions matching TRBD2. The CDR3 consists of 14 residues. CDR1 is SGHRS, CDR2 YFSETQ, per germline. Germline trimming cut 9 bases from V and 7 bases from J; bases unmatched to any gene: 6. Here the CDR3 reads CATSGTSGRNEQFF. DNA of the CDR3: TGCGCCACCTCCGGGACTAGCGGGAGAAATGAGCAGTTCTTC.

V and J are TRBV24-1 and TRBJ2-2, with D uncertain. CDR1 is KGHDR and CDR2 is SFDVKD in the germline V gene. V lost 6 bases and J lost 4, with 14 bases in between. This CDR3 is built from 15 residues. The CDR3 coding sequence is TGTGCCACCAGTTCGGGTAGCATACGCACCGGGGAGCTGTTTTTT. This encodes CATSSGSIRTGELFF.

The CDR3 reads CASSLLGASNQPQHF. DNA for the CDR3: TGTGCCAGCAGTTTGCTGGGGGCTAGCAATCAGCCCCAGCATTTT. V gene TRBV27 combines with J gene TRBJ1-5; D is perhaps TRBD1 (6 bases). Germline V lookup: CDR1 MNHEY, CDR2 SMNVEV (reference sequence). Trimming cost V 3 bases and J 0 bases, with 9 bases left between them. The length of the CDR3 is 15 residues.

Only one count was recorded for this clone. This CDR3 reads CASSQGQAGGTEAFF. For the CDR3, the DNA is TGCGCCAGCAGCCAAGGACAGGCCGGAGGCACTGAAGCTTTCTTT. The chain carries TRBV4-1 and TRBJ1-1; D is perhaps TRBD1 (6 bases). The CDR3 length is 15 residues. The germline V gene encodes CDR1 MGHRA and CDR2 YSYEKL. Trimming removed 1 base from V and 4 bases from J, with 13 bases in between.

The gene calls are TRBV5-1 and TRBJ1-5; a possible D gene is TRBD1 (5 bases). Trimming shortened V by 1 base and J by 6 bases, and 14 bases separated the two germline ends. CDR3 length: 15 residues. The V gene's germline CDR1 is SGHRS and CDR2 YFSETQ. The CDR3 protein is CASSLKGAFGQPQHF. CDR3 nucleotide sequence: TGCGCCAGCAGCTTGAAAGGGGCCTTCGGTCAGCCCCAGCATTTT.

Only a few counts were recorded for this clone. The chain employs TRBV6-5 and TRBJ1-5; D may be TRBD1 (5 bases). Germline V CDR1 and CDR2: MNHEY, SVGAGI. Trimming stripped 6 bases from V and 3 bases from J, with 12 bases between. This CDR3 spans 14 amino acids. In nucleotides, the CDR3 is TGTGCCAGCAGCTGGGACGGAACCAATCAGCCCCAGCATTTT. Translated, it gives CASSWDGTNQPQHF.

The chain is built from TRBV28 and TRBJ2-7; D is unclear. Trimming cost V 5 bases and J 1 base, with 12 bases left between them. The CDR3 is 14 amino acids. Germline-derived CDR1 and CDR2 are MDHEN and SYDVKM. The CDR3 region has the DNA TGTGCCAGCAGTCCCCCCCTTCGGTCCTACGAGCAGTACTTC. It encodes CASSPPLRSYEQYF.

This clone is a singleton in its sample. This chain joins TRBV4-1 and TRBJ1-3; no clear D gene. Trimming left V 0 bases short and J 4 bases short, with 19 bases between. CDR3 length equals 18 residues. The germline CDR1 and CDR2 sequences are MGHRA and YSYEKL. CDR3 DNA sequence: TGCGCCAGCAGCCAAGAGGAGGTCAGGAAGGTCGCCGGAAACACCATATATTTT. It yields the protein CASSQEEVRKVAGNTIYF.

Here the CDR3 DNA reads TGTGCCATCAGTGAGCCGGACAGGGGGGAGACCCAGTACTTC. Its protein is CAISEPDRGETQYF. V is TRBV10-3 and J is TRBJ2-5; the match to TRBD1 covers 10 bases. The CDR3 length is 14 residues. CDR1 is ENHRY and CDR2 is SYGVKD in the germline V gene. The J segment lost 5 bases and the V segment lost 2 bases, leaving 2 bases of the junction unmatched.

J is TRBJ2-1 and V is TRBV5-6; D is uncertain. Trimming took 1 base from V and 10 from J, leaving 12 bases between them. The germline V gene has CDR1 SGHDT and CDR2 YYEEEE. This CDR3 spans 13 amino acids. CDR3: CASSLLGSHEQFF. CDR3 DNA: TGTGCCAGCAGCTTGTTGGGGTCGCACGAGCAGTTCTTC.

This clone turned up a few times. The chain recombines TRBV7-9 with TRBJ1-6; D is ambiguous. The CDR3 covers 15 residues. Looked up from germline, CDR1 is SEHNR and CDR2 is FQNEAQ (reference sequence). V dropped 6 bases and J dropped 11 bases, with 20 bases sitting between them. Written as DNA, the CDR3 is TGTGCCAGCAGTTGGGCAGTGACCGGGTGGGCACCCCTCCACTTT. Translated: CASSWAVTGWAPLHF.

V is TRBV30 and J is TRBJ1-1; D unclear. V was shortened by 4 bases and J by 2 bases, with 11 bases between the two germline ends. The CDR3 spans 13 residues. Germline CDR1 GTSNPN, CDR2 SVGIG (reference sequence). The CDR3 reads CAWKSYRNTEAFF. The CDR3 bases are TGTGCCTGGAAATCGTACAGAAACACTGAAGCTTTCTTT.

The chain is built from TRBV5-1 and TRBJ2-5; perhaps TRBD2 as D (6 bases). V lost 1 base to trimming and J lost 2 bases, with 9 bases between them. CDR3 length equals 14 residues. Looked up from germline, CDR1 is SGHRS and CDR2 is YFSETQ. The CDR3 nucleotides are TGCGCCAGCAGCTTGTTCGGGGGACAAGAGACCCAGTACTTC. Protein: CASSLFGGQETQYF.

This clone was picked up one time. CDR3 bases: TGTGCCATCGGGGGAGAACAGGCGGGTTCACCCCTCCACTTT. It translates to CAIGGEQAGSPLHF. The chain uses TRBV28 and TRBJ1-6, with D perhaps TRBD1 (5 bases). This CDR3 is built from 14 residues. Trimming cost V 10 bases and J 9 bases, with 19 bases left between them. In germline, CDR1 is MDHEN, CDR2 SYDVKM.

This chain uses TRBV5-1 with TRBJ2-3; D uncertain. This CDR3 is built from 11 residues. From germline, CDR1 is SGHRS and CDR2 YFSETQ. Trimming took off 2 bases at V and 2 bases at J, with 0 bases between the two ends. CDR3 sequence (DNA): TGCGCCAGCAGCTTCACAGATACGCAGTATTTT. This gives the protein CASSFTDTQYF.

The chain combines TRBV5-1 with TRBJ2-1; 11 bases are shared with TRBD2. In germline, CDR1 is SGHRS, CDR2 YFSETQ. With V trimmed by 2 bases and J by 8 bases, 6 bases remained unmatched. CDR3 length equals 15 residues. CDR3 sequence (DNA): TGCGCCAGCAGCTTTAGCGGGAGGGCCTGGGATGAGCAGTTCTTC. Translated: CASSFSGRAWDEQFF.

This clone was found a few times. The chain has TRBV2 and TRBJ1-2, with TRBD1 matching over 12 bases. V dropped 7 bases and J dropped 4; count of bases not matched to a gene: 7. The CDR3 covers 15 residues. Germline V lookup: CDR1 SNHLY, CDR2 FYNNEI. CDR3 bases: TGTGCCAGCACCCCGGGACAGGGGGCCATCTATGGCTACACCTTC. Translating it yields CASTPGQGAIYGYTF.

The rearrangement links TRBV2 to TRBJ2-3; no firm D call. Germline CDR1 is SNHLY and CDR2 is FYNNEI. Deletions cut 6 bases from V and 0 bases from J, with 16 bases between. This CDR3 is built from 16 residues. CDR3 nucleotides: TGTGCCAGCAGGGCCCAAGCTGGGGTTAGCACAGATACGCAGTATTTT. Amino acid sequence: CASRAQAGVSTDTQYF.

The rearrangement links TRBV18 to TRBJ2-2; TRBD2 aligns across 13 bases. V lost 2 bases and J lost 1; bases outside the gene matches: 7. CDR3 length: 19 amino acids. CDR1 and CDR2 (germline): KGHSH, LQKENI. Written as DNA, the CDR3 is TGTGCCAGCTCACCAAGGACTAGCGGGAGTTATAGGAACACCGGGGAGCTGTTTTTT. It is translated as CASSPRTSGSYRNTGELFF.

In this sample, this clone turned up once. This sequence joins TRBV28 and TRBJ1-5; no firm D call. The V gene lost 7 bases and the J gene lost 0 bases, with 4 bases spanning the gap. Germline values: CDR1 MDHEN, CDR2 SYDVKM. The CDR3 extends over 12 amino acids. The CDR3 spells CASTSSNQPQHF. The CDR3 DNA reads TGTGCCAGCACCAGTAGCAATCAGCCCCAGCATTTT.